The entry below describes one T cell receptor (beta chain). This clonotype has just a few counts. Its antigen specificity is not known. Base qualities are not at hand, and no much larger clone is one base apart. Compared with germline, V lacks 7 bases and J lacks 0 bases; bases without a gene match: 11. The CDR3, from cysteine to phenylalanine, totals 16 residues. The entry retains the CDR3 DNA only, 48 bases that are in frame from base 1. The germline V gene (reference sequence) sets CDR1 to SEHNR and CDR2 to FQNEAQ. This sample is part of a study of T-cell memory formation after mild COVID-19 (dated by TCRdb to the early 2020s). A note on the overall study: TCR sequence clusters from the two donors were found to be largely donor specific. Longitudinal TCRalpha and TCRbeta repertoire sequencing tracked T-cell clones expanding and contracting after mild COVID-19 in a couple of donors. Two young, previously healthy adult volunteers, one female and one male, were included in the cohort.

Study-wide findings and limitations: Clones that contracted from day 15 to 85 showed balanced CD4/CD8 phenotypes, whereas a second wave of clones that expanded from day 15 to 37 leaned towards CD4+. Only a couple of mild cases were covered in the study, and larger cohorts including severe cases with pre-infection samples were considered necessary. SARS-CoV-2 specificity was not confirmed for the second-wave clones peaking on day 37. Contracting CD4+ clones were found mainly in CM and EM memory subsets, while CD8+ clones were enriched in EMRA. The detection of some responding clones in pre-infection memory suggests that pre-existing cross-reactive memory T cells joined the SARS-CoV-2 response.

Reads for this sample came from an Illumina NovaSeq 6000. TCRalpha and TCRbeta cDNA libraries were constructed by 5'RACE with constant-segment primers, with sample barcodes and unique molecular identifiers being introduced. RNA was extracted from every sample with Trizol reagent. Library amplification was performed in two PCR steps, and a second sample barcode and Illumina TruSeq adapters were introduced in the second step. Libraries were sequenced on an Illumina NovaSeq with 2 x 150 bp paired-end reads. Per the source publication's procedure: With migec v1.2.7, reads were demultiplexed and then collapsed into UMI-guided consensus sequences. With mixcr v2.1.11, UMI consensuses were aligned to TRA and TRB V and J templates and assembled into clonotypes. A clonotype was counted as expanded or contracted only when both edgeR and NoisET called the clonotype significant, with the noise models trained on biological replicates. For edgeR calls, the thresholds were a false discovery rate-adjusted p below 0.01 and a log2 fold-change of 1. PCA with hierarchical clustering of max-normalized trajectories of the 1000 most abundant clonotypes was used as exploratory dynamics analysis. Each responding clone was given a CD4 or CD8 phenotype based on the CD4+ and CD8+ repertoires, which had been sequenced separately. Through fastp at Q25 and MiXCR, TCRdb rebuilt clones from the public reads, retaining in-frame beta chains. Each record represents a unique CDR3 protein, reported with the most common genes and DNA among its rows. For this entry, the V and J calls and clone size follow TCRdb and not the study's own pipeline. A total of roughly 120,000 distinct CDR3 sequences appear in this sample, approximately 22% of them only once. The top ten clonotypes cover approximately 40% of the sample.

PBMCs were isolated by Ficoll-Paque density gradient centrifugation. The rearranged segments are TRBV7-9 and TRBJ1-1; TRBD1 lines up with 7 middle nucleotides. Sample: PBMCs or a T cell subset sorted from them (not recorded which). This clonotype was sampled from a young man who had mild COVID-19 (a few samples of this study predate the infection). The sample titles of this study are shuffled in the database, so cell type and time point are left out; the donor was told from shared clones. The DNA sequence is given as TGTGCCAGCACCCAGGTTAGGGGACAGCTGAACACTGAAGCTTTCTTT. This codes for CASTQVRGQLNTEAFF.